These 31 T cell receptor beta chains were all obtained from the same sample, sequenced in a study of human T cells and chemical hapten exposure. MiXCR, run by TCRdb on the RACE reads, gives a single entry per CDR3 protein. The sample consists of some 250,000 distinct CDR3 sequences, around 7% of them appearing once. Described time point: pre-sensitization, week 0. The treatment here: therapeutic diphenylcyclopropenone sensitization with weekly scalp DPC. Sequencing was performed on whole blood, taken in connection with sensitization to the hapten diphenylcyclopropenone (DPC). The origin of the receptors is a man aged 18-30 years with alopecia areata. Some clones in this sample may be carry-over from other donors' samples.

This chain links TRBV6-5 with TRBJ2-4; 8 nucleotides agree with TRBD2. Losses at the gene ends were 4 bases for V and 9 bases for J; bases not matched to a gene: 8. This CDR3 is built from 14 residues. Germline V lookup: CDR1 MNHEY, CDR2 SVGAGI. The CDR3 is CASSSSGGALIQYF. The CDR3 nucleotides are TGTGCCAGCAGTTCAAGCGGGGGAGCTCTCATTCAGTACTTC.

The chain has TRBV7-2 and TRBJ2-7, with D perhaps assigned TRBD1 or TRBD2 (5 bases each). Trimming cost V 5 bases and J 6 bases, with 20 bases left between them. Germline loops: CDR1 SGHTA, CDR2 FQGNSA. This CDR3 comprises 15 residues. The CDR3 DNA is TGTGCCAGCAGCGCCCAACTAGGGTTAGGGGTCGAGCAGTACTTC. It translates to CASSAQLGLGVEQYF.

This clonotype has a handful of counts. The genes are TRBV10-3 and TRBJ2-3; 8 positions match TRBD2. With 10 bases clipped from V and 6 bases from J, the junction kept 6 bases outside the gene matches. The germline gives CDR1 ENHRY, CDR2 SYGVKD. This CDR3 is 12 amino acids long. The DNA of the CDR3 is TGTGCCACCCGGGAGGGCAAGGATACGCAGTATTTT. Translated: CATREGKDTQYF.

This clonotype has at least ten counts. V gene TRBV5-1 combines with J gene TRBJ2-1, with a tentative D call TRBD1 (5 bases). The CDR3 totals 15 residues. CDR1 is SGHRS and CDR2 is YFSETQ in the germline V gene. V gave up 0 bases and J gave up 6 bases, with 13 bases separating them. The CDR3 bases are TGCGCCAGCAGCTTGGTGGCGCAGGGCACCAATGAGCAGTTCTTC. This sequence encodes CASSLVAQGTNEQFF.

The genes are TRBV28 and TRBJ2-7; D possibly corresponds to TRBD2 (5 bases). Germline V gene data show CDR1 as MDHEN and CDR2 as SYDVKM. Trimming took 8 bases from V and 6 from J, leaving 17 bases between them. This CDR3 has 13 residues. Here the CDR3 reads CASGTGVLGEQYF. CDR3 in DNA: TGTGCCAGCGGTACCGGGGTCCTTGGCGAGCAGTACTTC. Supplemented by reference TRBV28 and TRBJ2-7, the full variable domain reads DVKVTQSSRYLVKRTGEKVFLECVQDMDHENMFWYRQDPGLGLRLIYFSYDVKMKEKGDIPEGYSVSREKKERFSLILESASTNQTSMYLCASGTGVLGEQYFGPGTRLTVT.

Concerning this clonotype itself: This may come from a read error, since a much larger clone is one base off. V usage is TRBV3-1 and J usage is TRBJ2-7; D gene uncertain. Germline V gene sequence: CDR1 LGHDT, CDR2 YNNKEL (reference sequence). The length of the CDR3 is 13 residues. In DNA, the CDR3 is TGTGCCAGCGGCCAAGGCACCTCCTACGAGCAGTACTTC. Its translation is CASGQGTSYEQYF.

This clonotype has a count of ten or more. The chain recombines TRBV7-8 with TRBJ1-2; the match to TRBD1 covers 10 bases. The V segment lost 3 bases and the J segment 5 bases; nucleotides outside the gene matches: 6. In germline, CDR1 is SGHVS, CDR2 FQNEAQ. The CDR3 length is 15 residues. CDR3 DNA: TGTGCCAGCAGCTTTCCGGGACAGGGGATTTATGGCTACACCTTC. Translating it yields CASSFPGQGIYGYTF.

This clonotype was detected many times. The chain has TRBV3-1 and TRBJ1-1; perhaps TRBD1 as D (5 bases). Trimming left V 4 bases short and J 0 bases short, with 9 bases between. The CDR3 has 14 residues. Germline V gene data show CDR1 as LGHDT and CDR2 as YNNKEL (reference sequence). The CDR3 loop is CASSLDSLNTEAFF. DNA for the CDR3: TGTGCCAGCAGCCTCGACAGCCTGAACACTGAAGCTTTCTTT.

This clonotype showed up many times. The rearrangement joins TRBV7-9 to TRBJ1-3; no definite D call. CDR1 and CDR2 (germline): SEHNR, FQNEAQ (reference sequence). The V end lost 3 bases, the J end lost 2 bases, and 5 bases lay between the germline ends. The CDR3 has 13 residues. The CDR3 DNA follows: TGTGCCAGCAGCTTCCGGCCTGGAAACACCATATATTTT. Its translation: CASSFRPGNTIYF.

V usage is TRBV12-3 or TRBV12-4 and J usage is TRBJ1-6; possible D gene TRBD1, 5 bases. The V end lost 4 bases, the J end lost 8 bases, and 12 bases lay between the germline ends. This CDR3 is 14 amino acids long. In DNA, the CDR3 is TGTGCCAGCAGTTCCTGGGGGGTCGATTCACCCCTCCACTTT. This encodes CASSSWGVDSPLHF.

This clonotype was seen more than once but under ten times. This chain links TRBV6-5 with TRBJ1-6, with D possibly matching TRBD1 (5 bases). This CDR3 comprises 17 residues. The V gene lost 6 bases and the J gene lost 2 bases, with 17 bases spanning the gap. The germline gives CDR1 MNHEY, CDR2 SVGAGI. The CDR3 loop is CASSPMSGITYNSPLHF. Written as DNA, the CDR3 is TGTGCCAGCAGCCCCATGTCAGGGATAACCTATAATTCACCCCTCCACTTT.

This clonotype was recorded a few times. J is TRBJ2-1 and V is TRBV7-2; D perhaps matches TRBD1 (6 bases). Germline values: CDR1 SGHTA, CDR2 FQGNSA. V was cut by 1 base and J by 9 bases, with 13 bases left in between. The CDR3 length is 14 residues. CDR3 protein: CASSLVTGQGEQFF. DNA for the CDR3: TGTGCCAGCAGCTTAGTCACAGGGCAGGGTGAGCAGTTCTTC.

This clonotype was counted between two and nine times. This chain joins TRBV10-3 and TRBJ2-5; the D call may be TRBD1 or TRBD2 (5 bases each). This CDR3 is 14 amino acids long. Trimming pared 5 bases from V and 5 bases from J, leaving 15 bases between. In germline, CDR1 is ENHRY, CDR2 SYGVKD. The DNA for the CDR3 is TGTGCCATCAGTCTCCGGGACCAACCGGAGACCCAGTACTTC. Its translation is CAISLRDQPETQYF.

The chain combines TRBV12-3 or TRBV12-4 with TRBJ2-3, with 8 bases lining up with TRBD1. The junction had 10 bases not matched to a gene; V was cut back by 5 bases and J by 3 bases. The CDR3 has 16 residues. CDR3 residues: CASSLRTGRGTDTQYF. The CDR3 DNA sequence: TGTGCCAGCAGTCTCAGGACAGGGAGAGGAACAGATACGCAGTATTTT.

In this sample, this clonotype turned up a few times. The chain recombines TRBV2 with TRBJ2-1, with a weak D call TRBD2 (6 bases). Germline V gene data show CDR1 as SNHLY and CDR2 as FYNNEI. Between the trimmed V and J ends, which lost 2 bases and 15 bases, there was a span of 14 bases. The CDR3 contains 12 residues. The CDR3 reads CASSELRGLGFF. DNA for the CDR3: TGTGCCAGCAGTGAATTGCGGGGTCTTGGGTTCTTC.

This clonotype was counted many times. The gene calls are TRBV20-1 and TRBJ2-7; TRBD2 matches 7 bases. Germline V gene data show CDR1 as DFQATT and CDR2 as SNEGSKA (reference sequence). The length of the CDR3 is 14 residues. V dropped 6 bases and J dropped 5; count of bases not matched to a gene: 13. In DNA form, the CDR3 reads TGCAGTGCCAAGCTAGATCTGGGAGGGAACGAGCAGTACGTC. It encodes CSAKLDLGGNEQYV.

This rearrangement joins TRBV3-1 to TRBJ2-3; D is unclear. Germline V gene data show CDR1 as LGHDT and CDR2 as YNNKEL (reference sequence). The CDR3 has 14 residues. Trimming removed 0 bases from V and 2 bases from J, with 6 bases in between. The CDR3 nucleotides are TGTGCCAGCAGCCAAGAAAGGCCCACAGATACGCAGTATTTT. Translating it yields CASSQERPTDTQYF.

The chain recombines TRBV5-1 with TRBJ1-1; 7 bases are a match to TRBD1. This CDR3 comprises 15 residues. V lost 4 bases and J lost 5; bases outside the gene matches: 11. From germline, CDR1 is SGHRS and CDR2 YFSETQ. The CDR3 loop reads CASSLPRGPYTEAFF. The CDR3 DNA follows: TGCGCCAGCAGCCTACCAAGGGGGCCGTATACTGAAGCTTTCTTT.

The chain joins TRBV27 to TRBJ1-5; possible D gene TRBD1, 5 bases. The CDR3 totals 18 residues. V was cut by 2 bases and J by 4 bases, with 21 bases left in between. Germline V gives CDR1 MNHEY, CDR2 SMNVEV (reference sequence). The CDR3 sequence is CASSLEFRGGLRNQPQHF. In nucleotides, the CDR3 is TGTGCCAGCAGTTTAGAGTTTAGGGGTGGATTGAGGAATCAGCCCCAGCATTTT.

This clonotype was seen a handful of times. The J gene is TRBJ2-7, the V gene TRBV6-5, with TRBD2 identical over 10 bases. V was clipped by 2 bases and J by 3 bases; unmatched bases: 10. Germline V gene data show CDR1 as MNHEY and CDR2 as SVGAGI. CDR3 size: 17 residues. CDR3: CASSYLKGTSAYYEQYF. CDR3 nucleotide sequence: TGTGCCAGCAGTTACCTTAAAGGGACTAGCGCATACTACGAGCAGTACTTC.

This clonotype was seen more than once but under ten times. The chain is built from TRBV12-3 or TRBV12-4 and TRBJ2-2; D may be TRBD1 (5 bases). The length of the CDR3 is 14 residues. Deletions cut 5 bases from V and 6 bases from J, with 13 bases between. In DNA form, the CDR3 reads TGTGCCAGCAGTCGCCCCCCAGGGCCCGGGGAGCTGTTTTTT. Translating it yields CASSRPPGPGELFF.

This clonotype was detected only a few times. V gene TRBV28 combines with J gene TRBJ1-1, with D perhaps TRBD1 (6 bases). The ends were cut back, 3 bases at V and 4 bases at J, with 24 bases in the middle. CDR3 length equals 18 residues. CDR1 and CDR2 (germline): MDHEN, SYDVKM. CDR3 nucleotide sequence: TGTGCCAGCAGTTTTCCGACAGGAGGATTCGAACTTGGCACTGAAGCTTTCTTT. It translates to CASSFPTGGFELGTEAFF.

This clonotype was observed at least ten times. The rearrangement joins TRBV5-6 to TRBJ2-7, with a tentative D call TRBD2 (6 bases). From germline, CDR1 is SGHDT and CDR2 YYEEEE. The germline V and J ends were trimmed by 0 bases and 0 bases, with 10 bases remaining between them. CDR3 size: 15 residues. CDR3 sequence reads: CASSLVGTGSYEQYV. Written as DNA, the CDR3 is TGTGCCAGCAGCTTGGTAGGGACTGGCTCCTACGAGCAGTACGTC.

This clonotype came up a few times. This rearrangement joins TRBV27 to TRBJ2-7, with TRBD1 matching 11 bases. After removal of 4 bases from V and 2 bases from J, the junction contained 10 bases not matched to a gene. The CDR3 contains 17 residues. CDR1 and CDR2 (germline): MNHEY, SMNVEV (reference sequence). The CDR3 protein is CASSSLYGTGGAYEQYF. For the CDR3, the DNA is TGTGCCAGCAGTTCCCTCTACGGGACAGGGGGGGCCTACGAGCAGTACTTC.

In this sample, this clonotype turned up a few times. The V and J genes are TRBV4-1 and TRBJ1-5; 7 bases match TRBD1. The CDR3 covers 15 residues. After removal of 4 bases from V and 7 bases from J, the junction contained 10 bases not matched to a gene. The V gene's germline CDR1 is MGHRA and CDR2 YSYEKL. Written as DNA, the CDR3 is TGCGCCAGCAGCCCGTGGGGACAGCCAGAACAGCCCCAGCATTTT. Its translation is CASSPWGQPEQPQHF.

The rearrangement links TRBV4-1 to TRBJ1-1, with TRBD1 matching over 8 bases. The CDR3 contains 16 residues. The V gene end was trimmed by 4 bases and the J gene end by 5 bases; junction bases not matched to a gene: 12. In germline, CDR1 is MGHRA, CDR2 YSYEKL. CDR3 DNA sequence: TGCGCCAGCAGCCCATGGACAGGGAGCATGGGAACTGAAGCTTTCTTT. The encoded protein is CASSPWTGSMGTEAFF.

This clonotype was observed many times. V is TRBV15 and J is TRBJ1-1, with no clear D. Trimming removed 1 base from V and 0 bases from J, with 9 bases in between. Germline V CDR1 and CDR2: LNHNV, YYDKDF (reference sequence). This CDR3 is 15 amino acids long. This CDR3 reads CATSRAGELNTEAFF. CDR3 nucleotides: TGTGCCACCAGCAGAGCCGGCGAGCTGAACACTGAAGCTTTCTTT.

This clonotype was seen a few times. The rearrangement uses TRBV5-1 and TRBJ2-7; perhaps TRBD1 as D (6 bases). The CDR3 runs to 13 residues. Germline-derived CDR1 and CDR2 are SGHRS and YFSETQ. The V end lost 1 base, the J end lost 5 bases, and 10 bases lay between the germline ends. CDR3 DNA sequence: TGCGCCAGCAGCTTGACAGGGAGCCACGAGCAGTACTTC. Amino acids: CASSLTGSHEQYF.

This clonotype has a handful of counts. The rearrangement uses TRBV5-1 and TRBJ2-7; D is perhaps TRBD1 (6 bases). Germline loops: CDR1 SGHRS, CDR2 YFSETQ. The CDR3 totals 17 residues. V lost 0 bases, J lost 0 bases, and 16 bases lay in between. In DNA, the CDR3 is TGCGCCAGCAGCTTGGTAGGGTCGGGACATCTCTCCTACGAGCAGTACTTC. Translated, it gives CASSLVGSGHLSYEQYF.

The J gene is TRBJ2-5, the V gene TRBV29-1; D unclear. Trimming removed 4 bases at V and 2 bases at J, with 11 bases between. In germline, CDR1 is SQVTM, CDR2 ANQGSEA. The CDR3 runs 13 residues. CDR3 in amino acids: CSVVPAQQETQYF. CDR3 coding DNA: TGCAGCGTTGTTCCCGCACAGCAAGAGACCCAGTACTTC.

The sample holds many counts of this clonotype. The chain carries TRBV5-1 and TRBJ1-2, with TRBD1 matching 10 bases. The CDR3 loop spans 17 amino acids. V gave up 0 bases and J gave up 2 bases; unmatched junction bases: 7. Germline assignment: CDR1 SGHRS and CDR2 YFSETQ. This CDR3 is CASSLDTGTGENYGYTF. For the CDR3, the DNA is TGCGCCAGCAGCTTGGATACCGGGACAGGGGAAAACTATGGCTACACCTTC.